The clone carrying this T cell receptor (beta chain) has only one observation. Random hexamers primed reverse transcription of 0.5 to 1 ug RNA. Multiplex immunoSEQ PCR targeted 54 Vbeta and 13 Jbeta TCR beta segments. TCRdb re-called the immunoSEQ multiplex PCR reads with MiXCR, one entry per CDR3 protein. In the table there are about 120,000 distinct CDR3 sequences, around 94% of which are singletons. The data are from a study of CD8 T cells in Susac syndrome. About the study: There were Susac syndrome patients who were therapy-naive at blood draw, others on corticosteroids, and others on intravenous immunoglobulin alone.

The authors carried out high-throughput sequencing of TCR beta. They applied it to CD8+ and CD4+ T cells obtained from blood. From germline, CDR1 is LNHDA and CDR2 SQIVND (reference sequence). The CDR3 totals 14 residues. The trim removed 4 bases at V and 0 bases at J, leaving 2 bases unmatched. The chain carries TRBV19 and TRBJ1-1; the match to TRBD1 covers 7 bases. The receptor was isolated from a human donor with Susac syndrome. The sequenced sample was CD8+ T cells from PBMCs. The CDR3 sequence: CASSRDSLNTEAFF. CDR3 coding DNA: TGTGCCAGTAGTAGGGACAGCCTGAACACTGAAGCTTTCTTT.